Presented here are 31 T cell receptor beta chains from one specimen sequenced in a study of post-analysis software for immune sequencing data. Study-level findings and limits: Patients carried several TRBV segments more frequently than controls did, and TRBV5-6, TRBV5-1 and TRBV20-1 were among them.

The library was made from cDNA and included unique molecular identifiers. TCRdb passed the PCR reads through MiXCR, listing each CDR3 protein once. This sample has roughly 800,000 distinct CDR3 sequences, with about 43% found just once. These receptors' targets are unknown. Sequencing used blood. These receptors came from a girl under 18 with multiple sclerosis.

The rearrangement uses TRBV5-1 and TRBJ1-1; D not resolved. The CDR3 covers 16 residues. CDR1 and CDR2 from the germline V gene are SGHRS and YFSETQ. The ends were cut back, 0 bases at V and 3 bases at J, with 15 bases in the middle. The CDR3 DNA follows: TGCGCCAGCAGCTTGGGATCAGGCGGGGTAGACACTGAAGCTTTCTTT. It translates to CASSLGSGGVDTEAFF. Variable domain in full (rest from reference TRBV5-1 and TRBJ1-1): KAGVTQTPRYLIKTRGQQVTLSCSPISGHRSVSWYQQTPGQGLQFLFEYFSETQRNKGNFPGRFSGRQFSNSRSEMNVSTLELGDSALYLCASSLGSGGVDTEAFFGQGTRLTVV.

In DNA form, the CDR3 reads TGTGCCAGCAGTTACCCGGGACAGGGAGCCCCAGATACGCAGTATTTT. This encodes CASSYPGQGAPDTQYF. The rearrangement links TRBV6-2 or TRBV6-3 to TRBJ2-3; TRBD1 matches at 9 bases. Looked up from germline, CDR1 is MNHEY and CDR2 is SVGEGT. After removal of 2 bases from V and 4 bases from J, the junction contained 7 bases not matched to a gene. This CDR3 comprises 16 residues.

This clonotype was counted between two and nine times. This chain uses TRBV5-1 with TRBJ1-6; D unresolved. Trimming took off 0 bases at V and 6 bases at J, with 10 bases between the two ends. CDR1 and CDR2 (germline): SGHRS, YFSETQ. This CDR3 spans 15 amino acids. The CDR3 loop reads CASSLGDSFNSPLHF. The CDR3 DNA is TGCGCCAGCAGCTTGGGCGACTCATTTAATTCACCCCTCCACTTT.

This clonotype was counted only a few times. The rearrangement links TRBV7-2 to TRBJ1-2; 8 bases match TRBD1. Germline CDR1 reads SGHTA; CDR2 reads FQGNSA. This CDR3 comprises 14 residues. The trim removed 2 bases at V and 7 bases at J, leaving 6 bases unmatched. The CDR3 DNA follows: TGTGCCAGCAGCTTACGGCAGGGGGCGGGTGGCTACACCTTC. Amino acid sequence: CASSLRQGAGGYTF.

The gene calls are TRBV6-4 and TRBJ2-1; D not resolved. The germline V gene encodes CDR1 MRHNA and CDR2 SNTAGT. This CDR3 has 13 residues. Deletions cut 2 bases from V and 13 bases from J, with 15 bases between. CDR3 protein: CASSDQTGSAQFF. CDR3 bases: TGTGCCAGCAGTGACCAGACTGGTTCAGCCCAGTTCTTC.

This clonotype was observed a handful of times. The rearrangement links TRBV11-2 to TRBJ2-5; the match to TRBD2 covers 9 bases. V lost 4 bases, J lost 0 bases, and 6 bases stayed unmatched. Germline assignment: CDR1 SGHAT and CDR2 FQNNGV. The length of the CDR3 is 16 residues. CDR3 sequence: CASSSRLAAYQETQYF. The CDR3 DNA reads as TGTGCCAGCAGCTCCCGACTAGCGGCATACCAAGAGACCCAGTACTTC.

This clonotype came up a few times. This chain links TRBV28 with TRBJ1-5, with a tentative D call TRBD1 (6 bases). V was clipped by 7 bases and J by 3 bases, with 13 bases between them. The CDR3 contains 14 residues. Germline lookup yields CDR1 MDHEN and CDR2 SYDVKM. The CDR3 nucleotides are TGTGCCAGCAAAAGACAGGAGGCCAATCAGCCCCAGCATTTT. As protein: CASKRQEANQPQHF.

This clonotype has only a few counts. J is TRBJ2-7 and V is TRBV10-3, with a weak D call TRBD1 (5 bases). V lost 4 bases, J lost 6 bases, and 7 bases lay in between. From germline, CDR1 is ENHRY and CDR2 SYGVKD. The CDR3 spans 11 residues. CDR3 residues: CAISVGVEQYF. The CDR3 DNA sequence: TGTGCCATCAGTGTAGGGGTCGAGCAGTACTTC.

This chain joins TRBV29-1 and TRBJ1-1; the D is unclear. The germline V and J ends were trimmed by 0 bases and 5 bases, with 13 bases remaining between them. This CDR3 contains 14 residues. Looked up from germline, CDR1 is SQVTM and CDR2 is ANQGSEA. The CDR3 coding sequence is TGCAGCGTTGAAGAGGGCAGGCGGGTGACTGAAGCTTTCTTT. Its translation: CSVEEGRRVTEAFF.

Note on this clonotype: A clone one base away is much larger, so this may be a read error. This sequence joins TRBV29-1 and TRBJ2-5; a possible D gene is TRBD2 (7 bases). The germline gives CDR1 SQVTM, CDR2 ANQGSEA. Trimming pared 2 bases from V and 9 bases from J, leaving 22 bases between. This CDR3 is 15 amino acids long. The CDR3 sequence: CSVERGGQGVGAQYF. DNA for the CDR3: TGCAGCGTTGAAAGGGGGGGACAAGGGGTTGGGGCCCAGTACTTC.

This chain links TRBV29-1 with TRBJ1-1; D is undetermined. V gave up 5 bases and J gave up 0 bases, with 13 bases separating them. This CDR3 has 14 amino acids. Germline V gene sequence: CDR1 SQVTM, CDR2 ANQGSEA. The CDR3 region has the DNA TGCAGCGTTACTCCACGGACCGTGAACACTGAAGCTTTCTTT. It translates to CSVTPRTVNTEAFF.

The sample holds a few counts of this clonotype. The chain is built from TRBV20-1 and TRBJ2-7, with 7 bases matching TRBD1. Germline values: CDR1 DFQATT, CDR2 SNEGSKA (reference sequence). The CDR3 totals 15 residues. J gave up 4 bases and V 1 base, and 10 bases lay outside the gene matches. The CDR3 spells CSARVAKGAWYEQYF. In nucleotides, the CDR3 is TGCAGTGCTAGAGTGGCGAAGGGGGCTTGGTACGAGCAGTACTTC.

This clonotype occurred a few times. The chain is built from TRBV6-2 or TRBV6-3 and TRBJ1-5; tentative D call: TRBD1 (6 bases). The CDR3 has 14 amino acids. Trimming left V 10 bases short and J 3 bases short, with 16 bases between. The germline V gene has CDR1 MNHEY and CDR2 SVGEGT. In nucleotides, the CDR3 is TGTGCCACCAGGGAAACAGGGAACAATCAGCCCCAGCATTTT. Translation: CATRETGNNQPQHF.

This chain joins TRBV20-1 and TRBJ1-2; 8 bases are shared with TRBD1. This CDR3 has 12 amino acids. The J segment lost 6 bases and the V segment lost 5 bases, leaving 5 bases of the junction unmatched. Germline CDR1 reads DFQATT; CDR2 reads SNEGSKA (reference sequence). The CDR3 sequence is CSAHAGGHGYTF. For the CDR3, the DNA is TGCAGTGCTCACGCAGGGGGCCATGGCTACACCTTC.

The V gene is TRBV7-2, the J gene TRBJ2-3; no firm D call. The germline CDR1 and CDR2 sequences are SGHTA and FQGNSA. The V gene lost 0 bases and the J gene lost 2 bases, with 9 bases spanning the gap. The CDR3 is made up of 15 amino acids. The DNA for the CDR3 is TGTGCCAGCAGCTTAGCCAGGAGATACACAGATACGCAGTATTTT. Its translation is CASSLARRYTDTQYF.

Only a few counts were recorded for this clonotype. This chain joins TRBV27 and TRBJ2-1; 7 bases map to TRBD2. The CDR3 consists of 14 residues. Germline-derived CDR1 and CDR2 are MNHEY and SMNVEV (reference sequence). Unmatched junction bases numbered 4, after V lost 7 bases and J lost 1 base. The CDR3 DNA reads TGTGCCAGCACCTTGGGGGGGTCCTACAATGAGCAGTTCTTC. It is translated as CASTLGGSYNEQFF.

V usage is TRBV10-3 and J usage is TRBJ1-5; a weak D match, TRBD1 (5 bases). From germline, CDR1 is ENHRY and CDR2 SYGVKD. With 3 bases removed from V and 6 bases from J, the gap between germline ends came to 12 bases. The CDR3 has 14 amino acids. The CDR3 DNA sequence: TGTGCCATCAGTGACCGCGGGGGACCTCAGCCCCAGCATTTT. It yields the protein CAISDRGGPQPQHF.

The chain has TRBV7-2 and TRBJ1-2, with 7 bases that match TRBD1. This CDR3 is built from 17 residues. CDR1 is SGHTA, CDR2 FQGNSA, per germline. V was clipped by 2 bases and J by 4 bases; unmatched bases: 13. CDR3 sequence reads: CASSLTGEHSPLYGYTF. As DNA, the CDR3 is TGTGCCAGCAGCTTAACAGGGGAACACTCACCCCTCTATGGCTACACCTTC.

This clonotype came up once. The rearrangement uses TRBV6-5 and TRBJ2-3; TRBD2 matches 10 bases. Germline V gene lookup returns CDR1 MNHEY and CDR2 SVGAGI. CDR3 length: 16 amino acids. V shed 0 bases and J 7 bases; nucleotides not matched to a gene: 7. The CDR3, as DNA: TGTGCCAGCAGTTACTCGCGGACTAGCGGTTCAAATACGCAGTATTTT. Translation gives CASSYSRTSGSNTQYF.

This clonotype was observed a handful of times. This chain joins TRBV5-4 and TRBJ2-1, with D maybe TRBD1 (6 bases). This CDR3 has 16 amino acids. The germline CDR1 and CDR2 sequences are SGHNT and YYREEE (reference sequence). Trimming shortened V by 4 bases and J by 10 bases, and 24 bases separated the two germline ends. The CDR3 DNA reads TGTGCCAGCAGCAAGGCAGGGGCCGGACGAGTAAAGGAGCAGTTCTTC. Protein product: CASSKAGAGRVKEQFF.

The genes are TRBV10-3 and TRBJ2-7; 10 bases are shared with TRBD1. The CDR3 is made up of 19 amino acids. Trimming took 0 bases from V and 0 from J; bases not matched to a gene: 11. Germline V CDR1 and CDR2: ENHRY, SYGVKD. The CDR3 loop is CAISESIRDRGISSYEQYF. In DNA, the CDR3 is TGTGCCATCAGTGAGTCGATTCGGGACAGGGGCATTAGCTCCTACGAGCAGTACTTC.

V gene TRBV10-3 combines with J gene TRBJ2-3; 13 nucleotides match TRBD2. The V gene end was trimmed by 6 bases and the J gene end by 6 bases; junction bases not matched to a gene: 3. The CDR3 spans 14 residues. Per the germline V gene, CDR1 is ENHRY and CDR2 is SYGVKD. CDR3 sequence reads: CAIRGLAGADTQYF. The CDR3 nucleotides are TGTGCCATCAGAGGACTAGCGGGAGCCGATACGCAGTATTTT.

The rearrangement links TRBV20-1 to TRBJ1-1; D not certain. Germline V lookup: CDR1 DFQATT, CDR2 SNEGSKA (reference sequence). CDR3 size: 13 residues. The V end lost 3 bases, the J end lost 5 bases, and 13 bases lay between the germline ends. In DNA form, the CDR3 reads TGCAGTGCTAGGTCCGGTGGGGAGACTGAAGCTTTCTTT. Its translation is CSARSGGETEAFF.

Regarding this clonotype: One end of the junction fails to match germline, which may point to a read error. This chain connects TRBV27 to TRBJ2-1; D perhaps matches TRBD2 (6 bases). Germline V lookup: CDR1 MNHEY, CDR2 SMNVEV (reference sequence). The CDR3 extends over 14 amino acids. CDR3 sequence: CASSPRDSDNEQFF. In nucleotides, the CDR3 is TGTGCCAGCAGTCCGAGGGACTCCGACAATGAGCAGTTCTTC.

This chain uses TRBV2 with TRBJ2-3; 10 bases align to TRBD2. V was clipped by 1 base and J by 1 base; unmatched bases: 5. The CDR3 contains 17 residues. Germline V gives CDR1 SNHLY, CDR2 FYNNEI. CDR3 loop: CASSEEIAGGGTDTQYF. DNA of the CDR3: TGTGCCAGCAGTGAAGAAATAGCGGGAGGTGGCACAGATACGCAGTATTTT.

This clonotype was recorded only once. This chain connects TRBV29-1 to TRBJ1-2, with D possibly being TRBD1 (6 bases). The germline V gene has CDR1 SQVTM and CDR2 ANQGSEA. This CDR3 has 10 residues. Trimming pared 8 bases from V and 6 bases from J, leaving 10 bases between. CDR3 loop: CSIPGDGYTF. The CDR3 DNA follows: TGCAGCATCCCAGGGGATGGCTACACCTTC.

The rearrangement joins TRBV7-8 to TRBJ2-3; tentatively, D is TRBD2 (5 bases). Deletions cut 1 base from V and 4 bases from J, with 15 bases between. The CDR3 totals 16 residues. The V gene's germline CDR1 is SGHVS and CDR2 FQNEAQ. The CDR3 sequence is CASSLGARAGSDTQYF. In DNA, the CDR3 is TGTGCCAGCAGCTTAGGTGCGAGGGCGGGCTCAGATACGCAGTATTTT.

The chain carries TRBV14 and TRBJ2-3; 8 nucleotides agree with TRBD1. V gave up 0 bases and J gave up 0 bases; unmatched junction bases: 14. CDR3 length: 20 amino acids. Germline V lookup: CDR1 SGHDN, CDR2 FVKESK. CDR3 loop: CASSQDYGGQGPYSTDTQYF. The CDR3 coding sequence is TGTGCCAGCAGCCAAGATTACGGTGGACAGGGACCTTATAGCACAGATACGCAGTATTTT.

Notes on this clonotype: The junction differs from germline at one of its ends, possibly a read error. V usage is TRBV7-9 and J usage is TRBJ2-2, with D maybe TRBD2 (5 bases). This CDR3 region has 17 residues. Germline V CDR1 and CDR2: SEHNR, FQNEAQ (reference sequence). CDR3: CASSLSGHLDRTGELFF. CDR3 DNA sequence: TGTGCTAGCAGCTTAAGCGGCCACCTCGACCGGACCGGGGAGCTGTTTTTT.

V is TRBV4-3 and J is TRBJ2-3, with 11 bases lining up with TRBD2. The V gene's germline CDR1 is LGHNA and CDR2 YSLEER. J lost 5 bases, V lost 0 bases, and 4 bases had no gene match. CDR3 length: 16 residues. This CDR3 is CASSQDTSGSGDTQYF. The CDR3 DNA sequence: TGCGCCAGCAGCCAAGATACTAGCGGGAGTGGAGATACGCAGTATTTT.

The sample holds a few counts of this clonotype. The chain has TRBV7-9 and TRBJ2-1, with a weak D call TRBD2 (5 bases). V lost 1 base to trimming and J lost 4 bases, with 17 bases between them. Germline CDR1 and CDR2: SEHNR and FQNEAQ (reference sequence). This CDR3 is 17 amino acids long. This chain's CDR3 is CASSLGLRELRYNEQFF. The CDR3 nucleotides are TGTGCCAGCAGCTTAGGTCTAAGGGAGCTGAGATACAATGAGCAGTTCTTC. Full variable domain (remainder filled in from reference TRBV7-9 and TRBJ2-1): DTGVSQNPRHKITKRGQNVTFRCDPISEHNRLYWYRQTLGQGPEFLTYFQNEAQLEKSRLLSDRFSAERPKGSFSTLEIQRTEQGDSAMYLCASSLGLRELRYNEQFFGPGTRLTVL.